A single TCR beta chain is shown here with its context. As handled by the study authors: Amplifying reference gene primers gave estimates of nucleated cell counts. The assay was immunoSEQ multiplex PCR, and TCRdb's table has in-frame clones only and misses some. The DNA was the basis for D and trimming; V, J and clone size are from that table. The sample carries roughly 410,000 clones, 87% recorded once. The data are from a study of blood T cell repertoires in COVID-19. Study-level information: Samples came from the United States, Italy and Spain, spanning acute and convalescent COVID-19.

Seattle patient enrollment occurred during active infection, with longitudinal follow-up thereafter. Germline values: CDR1 MNHNS, CDR2 SASEGT. The trim removed 4 bases at V and 5 bases at J, leaving 8 bases unmatched. The CDR3 has 16 amino acids. The TCR originated in a woman aged 55-69 years with COVID-19, enrolled during active disease. The sequenced sample was peripheral blood. This chain uses TRBV6-1 with TRBJ2-5, with 12 bases that match TRBD1. This chain's CDR3 is CASSGPPGQGAETQYF. The CDR3 DNA is TGTGCCAGCAGTGGACCGCCGGGACAGGGGGCTGAGACCCAGTACTTC.